A single sample is the source of the 8 T cell receptor beta chains below, sequenced in a study of CD8+CD57+ T cells in acquired aplastic anemia. Genomic DNA served as template for TCR beta VDJ and CDR3 profiling. One entry per CDR3 protein, called by TCRdb with MiXCR from the reads. The sample has 100,000 to 150,000 distinct CDR3 sequences, about 43% seen once. It was patients with CD8+CD57+ cell expansion by flow cytometry who were chosen for sequencing. Material: sorted CD4+, CD8+, or CD8+CD57+ T cells (not recorded which) from PBMCs. The receptors were gathered from a human donor with aplastic anemia.

The V gene is TRBV14, the J gene TRBJ2-1; 8 bases line up with TRBD2. The V gene's germline CDR1 is SGHDN and CDR2 FVKESK. There are 13 residues in the CDR3. J was trimmed by 9 bases and V by 4 bases; bases with no gene match: 5. The CDR3 here is CASSPRSGGEQFF. The CDR3 DNA is TGTGCCAGCAGCCCCAGGAGCGGGGGTGAGCAGTTCTTC. Combining the CDR3 with reference TRBV14 and TRBJ2-1 gives the whole variable domain EAGVTQFPSHSVIEKGQTVTLRCDPISGHDNLYWYRRVMGKEIKFLLHFVKESKQDESGMPNNRFLAERTGGTYSTLKVQPAELEDSGVYFCASSPRSGGEQFFGPGTRLTVL.

This clonotype was recorded a few times. V usage is TRBV18 and J usage is TRBJ1-1, with D perhaps matching TRBD1 (5 bases). This CDR3 region has 16 residues. Germline V gives CDR1 KGHSH, CDR2 LQKENI. Trimming shortened V by 3 bases and J by 1 base, and 15 bases separated the two germline ends. CDR3 DNA: TGTGCCAGCTCACCCCCAGGGTCGACGACGAACACTGAAGCTTTCTTT. This translates into CASSPPGSTTNTEAFF. The full variable domain, in which reference TRBV18 and TRBJ1-1 provide the parts outside the CDR3, is NAGVMQNPRHLVRRRGQEARLRCSPMKGHSHVYWYRQLPEEGLKFMVYLQKENIIDESGMPKERFSAEFPKEGPSILRIQQVVRGDSAAYFCASSPPGSTTNTEAFFGQGTRLTVV.

This clonotype was seen a few times. With a much larger clone just one base away, this may be a read error. The gene calls are TRBV6-5 and TRBJ1-2; D unclear. This CDR3 spans 14 amino acids. The ends were cut back, 2 bases at V and 0 bases at J, with 7 bases in the middle. Germline V gene sequence: CDR1 MNHEY, CDR2 SVGAGI. CDR3 protein: CASSYNGTNYGYTF. CDR3 DNA: TGTGCCAGCAGTTACAACGGGACTAACTATGGCTACACCTTC.

Concerning this clonotype: One end of the junction does not line up with germline, which may come from a read error. J is TRBJ1-5 and V is TRBV20-1, with a weak D call TRBD1 (6 bases). The V gene's germline CDR1 is DFQATT and CDR2 SNEGSKA (reference sequence). CDR3 length: 14 amino acids. The CDR3 here is CSAGTDSPNRPQHF. The CDR3 DNA follows: TGCAGTGCAGGAACGGACAGCCCAAATCGGCCCCAGCATTTT.

As concerns this clonotype: This may come from a read error, since a much larger clone is one base off. The gene calls are TRBV20-1 and TRBJ2-5; D is perhaps TRBD2 (6 bases). The CDR3 loop spans 16 amino acids. Germline values: CDR1 DFQATT, CDR2 SNEGSKA (reference sequence). The V gene lost 3 bases and the J gene lost 3 bases, with 20 bases spanning the gap. The CDR3 DNA reads as TGCAGTGCTAGCTCGGACGGGGGTGTGCGGAAAGAGACCCAGTACTTC. Its protein product is CSASSDGGVRKETQYF.

This clonotype occurred many times. The rearrangement joins TRBV7-9 to TRBJ2-7, with D possibly being TRBD2 (7 bases). The CDR3 totals 15 residues. V lost 5 bases and J lost 2, with 16 bases in between. Germline V gene sequence: CDR1 SEHNR, CDR2 FQNEAQ (reference sequence). The CDR3 DNA sequence: TGTGCCAGCAGCCCCAAGGGGCGGGGGCCCTACGAGCAGTACTTC. Amino acid sequence: CASSPKGRGPYEQYF.

There are many counts of this clonotype. The rearrangement uses TRBV9 and TRBJ2-5; 8 bases map to TRBD2. The CDR3 is 15 amino acids. Germline CDR1 SGDLS, CDR2 YYNGEE. V lost 4 bases to trimming and J lost 3 bases; unmatched junction nucleotides: 8. The CDR3: CASSQEAGGKETQYF. Here the CDR3 DNA reads TGTGCCAGCAGCCAAGAGGCGGGGGGTAAAGAGACCCAGTACTTC. The complete variable domain, with remaining parts taken from reference TRBV9 and TRBJ2-5, reads DSGVTQTPKHLITATGQRVTLRCSPRSGDLSVYWYQQSLDQGLQFLIQYYNGEERAKGNILERFSAQQFPDLHSELNLSSLELGDSALYFCASSQEAGGKETQYFGPGTRLLVL.

The chain is built from TRBV3-1 and TRBJ2-1; 12 bases are shared with TRBD1. Germline loops: CDR1 LGHDT, CDR2 YNNKEL (reference sequence). CDR3 size: 17 residues. V lost 0 bases to trimming and J lost 4 bases; unmatched junction nucleotides: 4. The CDR3 loop is CASSQDGDRGPYNEQFF. CDR3 coding DNA: TGTGCCAGCAGCCAAGACGGGGACAGGGGGCCTTACAATGAGCAGTTCTTC.